These 5 T cell receptor beta chains were all obtained from the same sample, sequenced in a study of T cell changes during pregnancy in multiple sclerosis. Sequencing used immunoSEQ multiplex PCR; TCRdb keeps in-frame clones, though not all of them. The table lists around 12,000 clones, 88% of them singletons. The sequencing used CD8+ T cells from peripheral blood mononuclear cells, collected in the second trimester of pregnancy. The receptors derive from a female donor in good health, enrolled as a control in a pregnancy study.

The V call is TRBV4-3, the J call TRBJ2-7; tentatively, D is TRBD1 (6 bases). The CDR3 is 14 residues long. Germline-derived CDR1 and CDR2 are LGHNA and YSLEER. Trimming cost V 5 bases and J 6 bases, with 17 bases left between them. The CDR3 reads CASSWDLGAPEQYF. In nucleotides, the CDR3 is TGCGCCAGCAGCTGGGACCTGGGGGCACCCGAGCAGTACTTC.

V usage is TRBV9 and J usage is TRBJ2-7; D gene unclear. V gave up 0 bases and J gave up 9 bases, with 13 bases separating them. The CDR3 loop spans 13 amino acids. CDR1 SGDLS and CDR2 YYNGEE come from the germline V gene. CDR3 sequence (DNA): TGTGCCAGCAGCGTAGACTCCCACCTAGTGCAGTACTTC. Amino acid sequence: CASSVDSHLVQYF.

The V call is TRBV5-1, the J call TRBJ1-4; no definite D call. Trimming left V 0 bases short and J 6 bases short, with 12 bases between. CDR3 length equals 15 residues. The V gene's germline CDR1 is SGHRS and CDR2 YFSETQ. CDR3 nucleotides: TGCGCCAGCAGCTTGGTGCGGCTGGAGGATGAAAAACTGTTTTTT. This sequence encodes CASSLVRLEDEKLFF.

This chain connects TRBV7-2 to TRBJ2-1; 11 bases align to TRBD2. V shed 5 bases, J shed 3 bases, and the junction held 12 bases outside the gene matches. Germline CDR1 SGHTA, CDR2 FQGNSA. The length of the CDR3 is 18 residues. Here the CDR3 DNA reads TGTGCCAGCAGCCGACTAGCGGGATACGACCTAGGCTACAATGAGCAGTTCTTC. Protein sequence: CASSRLAGYDLGYNEQFF.

The genes are TRBV6-1 and TRBJ2-7; D call uncertain. This CDR3 is built from 15 residues. Germline-derived CDR1 and CDR2 are MNHNS and SASEGT. V was trimmed by 1 base and J by 4 bases, leaving 14 bases between them. Written as DNA, the CDR3 is TGTGCCAGCAGTGAAGTCGGCGGTTTGGGTTACGAGCAGTACTTC. Amino acid sequence: CASSEVGGLGYEQYF.